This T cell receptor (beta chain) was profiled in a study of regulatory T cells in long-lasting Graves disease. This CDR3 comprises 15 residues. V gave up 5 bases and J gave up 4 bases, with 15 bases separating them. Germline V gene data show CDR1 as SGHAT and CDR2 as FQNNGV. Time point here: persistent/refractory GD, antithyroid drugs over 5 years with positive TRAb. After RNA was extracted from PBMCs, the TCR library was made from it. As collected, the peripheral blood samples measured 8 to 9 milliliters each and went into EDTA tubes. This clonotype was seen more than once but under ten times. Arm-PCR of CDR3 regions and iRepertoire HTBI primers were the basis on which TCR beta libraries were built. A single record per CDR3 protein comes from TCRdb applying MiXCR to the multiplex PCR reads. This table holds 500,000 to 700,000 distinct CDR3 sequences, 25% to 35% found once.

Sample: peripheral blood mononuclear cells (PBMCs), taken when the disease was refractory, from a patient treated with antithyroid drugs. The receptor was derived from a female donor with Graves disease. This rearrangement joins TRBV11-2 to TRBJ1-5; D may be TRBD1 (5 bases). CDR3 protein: CASSPGTLANQPQHF. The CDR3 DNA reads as TGTGCCAGCAGCCCGGGGACCCTAGCTAATCAGCCCCAGCATTTT.